Below, one T cell receptor beta chain is given with its context. Methods used by the authors: How many nucleated cells were present was estimated from reference gene primer amplification. Sequenced by immunoSEQ multiplex PCR; TCRdb stores in-frame clones only, minus some. V and J calls and clone size are as listed in that table; D and trimming were resolved from the DNA. The sample holds approximately 80,000 clones; about 88% are singletons and the top ten take around 9.8%. The sample originates from a study of blood T cell repertoires in COVID-19. Study background: The United States, Italy and Spain provided the acute and convalescent COVID-19 samples. PBMCs, B-cell-depleted T cells, or T cells were the source of the cDNA or gDNA that made up the material.

V lost 2 bases and J lost 5, with 7 bases in between. Germline V gives CDR1 SGHDN, CDR2 FVKESK. The CDR3 covers 12 residues. Sequenced: peripheral blood. The V and J genes are TRBV14 and TRBJ2-7; possibly TRBD2 for D (5 bases). The sequence derives from a human donor in a cohort sampled during active COVID-19. As DNA, the CDR3 is TGTGCCAGCAGCCAATACGGGGACGAGCAGTACTTC. Protein: CASSQYGDEQYF.